This is a list of T cell receptor beta chains from one sample in a study of CD8+CD57+ T cells in acquired aplastic anemia. One entry per CDR3 protein, called by TCRdb with MiXCR from the reads. Of around 150,000 distinct CDR3 sequences detected, 71% appear once; the ten largest clones hold around 45%. Input material: sorted CD4+, CD8+, or CD8+CD57+ T cells (not recorded which) from PBMCs. The receptors shown here come from a human donor with aplastic anemia. The CDR3 runs from the conserved cysteine through the conserved F or W. The D gene is left open where the match is weak. Part of the rows lack a size; the others show once, few, many or a class for expanded clones.

j_call	clone_size	v_call	d_call	cdr3_aa	cdr3_nt
TRBJ2-7	NA	TRBV7-9	NA	CASSMPRGLSEYEQYF	TGTGCCAGCAGCATGCCAAGGGGACTTAGCGAGTACGAGCAGTACTTC
TRBJ2-7	NA	TRBV6-2/TRBV6-3	NA	CATTDLDRSYEQYF	TGTGCCACCACCGATCTCGACAGATCCTACGAGCAGTACTTC
TRBJ2-1	few	TRBV2	NA	CASSLGRLGGNEQFF	TGTGCCAGCAGTTTGGGACGGCTGGGGGGCAATGAGCAGTTCTTC
TRBJ2-3	NA	TRBV7-9	NA	CASSLDQGAQYF	TGTGCCAGCAGCTTAGACCAGGGAGCGCAGTATTTT
TRBJ2-3	NA	TRBV20-1	TRBD2	CSARDTGLAGWTDTQYF	TGCAGTGCTAGAGATACGGGGCTAGCGGGGTGGACCGATACGCAGTATTTT
TRBJ1-5	few	TRBV6-6	TRBD1	CASTSAQGDQPQHF	TGTGCCAGCACCAGCGCACAGGGGGATCAGCCCCAGCATTTT
TRBJ1-6	NA	TRBV10-3	NA	CAISELRGGSPLHF	TGTGCCATCAGTGAGTTAAGGGGCGGTTCACCCCTCCACTTT
TRBJ2-1	NA	TRBV20-1	TRBD2	CGAPGTSGRTGYNEQFF	TGCGGTGCTCCCGGGACTAGCGGGAGGACCGGTTACAATGAGCAGTTCTTC
TRBJ2-3	NA	TRBV4-1	NA	CASSSGLPGYDTQYF	TGTGCCAGCAGCTCAGGACTGCCCGGGTATGATACGCAGTATTTT
TRBJ1-1	once	TRBV29-1	NA	CSVEHTEAFF	TGCAGCGTGGAACACACTGAAGCTTTCTTT